This TCR beta chain emerged from a study of blood T cell repertoires in COVID-19. Study overall: COVID-19 samples from acute and convalescent phases originated in the United States, Italy and Spain. Nucleic acid was either cDNA or gDNA, and it came from T cells, B-cell-depleted T cells, or PBMCs.

Authors' methods: Nucleated cell counts were estimated from reference gene primer amplification. This table comes from immunoSEQ multiplex PCR, and its TCRdb copy is limited to in-frame clones, with some not included. That table is the source of V, J and clone size, and D and trimming were worked out from the DNA. The repertoire consists of 250,000 or so clones, with about nine tenths occurring once and the leading ten covering over 2%. Sample: PBMCs or T cells enriched from blood (not recorded which). The sequence came from a woman aged 18-35 years who had recovered from COVID-19.

CDR3 amino acids: CASSLYRGNDGELFF. CDR3 sequence (DNA): TGTGCCAGCAGCTTATATAGGGGTAACGACGGGGAGCTGTTTTTT. The rearrangement uses TRBV11-2 and TRBJ2-2; tentatively, D is TRBD1 (5 bases). V shed 2 bases and J shed 7 bases, with 14 bases lying between them. The CDR3 is made up of 15 amino acids. The germline CDR1 and CDR2 sequences are SGHAT and FQNNGV.